Following are 18 T cell receptor beta chains from one sample sequenced in a study of cytomegalovirus exposure and HLA in healthy donors. PCR was performed using 60 Vbeta and 13 Jbeta primers. Only in-frame clones appear in the TCRdb table, and some are missing; sequencing was by immunoSEQ multiplex PCR. This sample has 100,000 to 150,000 clones, with 76% found just once. Material for sequencing was PBMCs. Receptor source: a man aged 45-65 years in good health and CMV-seronegative.

This chain connects TRBV11-2 to TRBJ1-2; D gene uncertain. The CDR3 runs 13 residues. Germline V gives CDR1 SGHAT, CDR2 FQNNGV. V was pared by 1 base and J by 8 bases, with 11 bases between. In DNA, the CDR3 is TGTGCCAGCAGCTTAGCGCGGGGAGGGGGCTACACCTTC. Residues: CASSLARGGGYTF.

The J gene is TRBJ2-7, the V gene TRBV19; 8 positions match TRBD1. V shed 3 bases, J shed 3 bases, and the junction held 10 bases outside the gene matches. Germline loops: CDR1 LNHDA, CDR2 SQIVND (reference sequence). This CDR3 is built from 16 residues. The CDR3 sequence: CASSISPGGEHYEQYF. CDR3 DNA sequence: TGTGCCAGTAGTATTAGCCCAGGGGGCGAGCACTACGAGCAGTACTTC.

V usage is TRBV11-2 and J usage is TRBJ1-6, with a weak D call TRBD1 (5 bases). This CDR3 region has 15 residues. Trimming shortened V by 2 bases and J by 5 bases, and 10 bases separated the two germline ends. Per germline, CDR1 SGHAT and CDR2 FQNNGV. DNA of the CDR3: TGTGCCAGCAGCTTATCGGGCAGGGATAATTCACCCCTCCACTTT. Protein sequence: CASSLSGRDNSPLHF.

The chain combines TRBV19 with TRBJ1-5, with D unclear. This CDR3 has 15 residues. CDR1 and CDR2 from the germline V gene are LNHDA and SQIVND (reference sequence). V dropped 5 bases and J dropped 6 bases, with 17 bases sitting between them. CDR3 bases: TGTGCCAGTAGTCCCCAGGCCGTCTCGGCTCAGCCCCAGCATTTT. It codes for CASSPQAVSAQPQHF.

The sample holds one count of this clone. V gene TRBV10-3 combines with J gene TRBJ2-3; no clear D gene. The CDR3 length is 15 residues. V lost 5 bases and J 2 bases, leaving 14 bases between the germline ends. Germline-derived CDR1 and CDR2 are ENHRY and SYGVKD. The CDR3 region is CAISYGSVNTDTQYF. The CDR3 DNA follows: TGTGCCATCAGTTACGGTTCGGTTAACACAGATACGCAGTATTTT.

V and J are TRBV5-6 and TRBJ1-4, with unresolved D. Germline V gene data show CDR1 as SGHDT and CDR2 as YYEEEE. V dropped 2 bases and J dropped 5 bases, with 7 bases sitting between them. CDR3 length: 13 amino acids. Here the CDR3 reads CASSLMRNEKLFF. CDR3 DNA: TGTGCCAGCAGCTTAATGCGGAATGAAAAACTGTTTTTT. Looking up the rest from reference TRBV5-6 and TRBJ1-4 gives the full variable domain: DAGVTQSPTHLIKTRGQQVTLRCSPKSGHDTVSWYQQALGQGPQFIFQYYEEEERQRGNFPDRFSGHQFPNYSSELNVNALLLGDSALYLCASSLMRNEKLFFGSGTQLSVL.

CDR3 in DNA: TGCGCCAGCAGCCAGCGGACAGGGGAAAACAGCCAGCCCCAGCATTTT. Encoded protein: CASSQRTGENSQPQHF. V is TRBV4-1 and J is TRBJ1-5; 9 bases are a match to TRBD1. This CDR3 is built from 16 residues. Germline V gives CDR1 MGHRA, CDR2 YSYEKL. V dropped 3 bases and J dropped 7; count of bases not matched to a gene: 10.

The V gene is TRBV10-3, the J gene TRBJ2-5; TRBD1 matches at 8 bases. Per the germline V gene, CDR1 is ENHRY and CDR2 is SYGVKD. Losses at the gene ends were 7 bases for V and 5 bases for J; bases not matched to a gene: 12. The CDR3 length is 15 residues. CDR3 protein: CAINGRTGQGETQYF. DNA of the CDR3: TGTGCCATCAACGGTCGGACAGGGCAAGGGGAGACCCAGTACTTC.

This chain links TRBV6-6 with TRBJ1-1; maybe TRBD1 (6 bases). Germline V lookup: CDR1 MNHNY, CDR2 SVGAGI (reference sequence). The V end was cut by 11 bases, the J end by 1 base, with 17 bases between. CDR3 length: 14 residues. The CDR3 region has the DNA TGTGCCGCATGGGCGTTGGGACAGAACACTGAAGCTTTCTTT. Protein: CAAWALGQNTEAFF.

The chain recombines TRBV2 with TRBJ1-1, with 8 nucleotides matching TRBD1. The CDR3 runs 14 residues. Germline V CDR1 and CDR2: SNHLY, FYNNEI. The ends lost 7 bases at V and 7 bases at J; junction bases unmatched: 11. DNA of the CDR3: TGTGCCAGCACCTCGGACAGGGTAAATGGTGAAGCTTTCTTT. It codes for CASTSDRVNGEAFF.

V gene TRBV2 combines with J gene TRBJ2-5; D call uncertain. Germline V gives CDR1 SNHLY, CDR2 FYNNEI. CDR3 length: 11 residues. Trimming stripped 4 bases from V and 6 bases from J, with 6 bases between. CDR3 sequence reads: CASSVAKTQYF. CDR3 bases: TGTGCCAGCAGTGTCGCGAAGACCCAGTACTTC.

The V gene is TRBV19, the J gene TRBJ2-7; D is undetermined. The CDR3 extends over 14 amino acids. V lost 6 bases, J lost 2 bases, and 14 bases lay in between. CDR1 LNHDA and CDR2 SQIVND come from the germline V gene (reference sequence). The CDR3 spells CASRTKGDTYEQYF. Here the CDR3 DNA reads TGTGCCAGTAGGACCAAAGGAGATACCTACGAGCAGTACTTC. Complete variable domain (other parts from reference TRBV19 and TRBJ2-7): DGGITQSPKYLFRKEGQNVTLSCEQNLNHDAMYWYRQDPGQGLRLIYYSQIVNDFQKGDIAEGYSVSREKKESFPLTVTSAQKNPTAFYLCASRTKGDTYEQYFGPGTRLTVT.

V usage is TRBV5-1 and J usage is TRBJ2-5, with D maybe TRBD2 (6 bases). This CDR3 is 14 amino acids long. CDR1 is SGHRS, CDR2 YFSETQ, per germline. V dropped 3 bases and J dropped 5 bases, with 14 bases sitting between them. CDR3 amino acids: CASSSGRGGETQYF. CDR3 nucleotide sequence: TGCGCCAGCAGCTCGGGGCGGGGTGGGGAGACCCAGTACTTC.

The chain has TRBV19 and TRBJ2-3; 8 bases are a match to TRBD2. The CDR3 consists of 15 residues. Germline values: CDR1 LNHDA, CDR2 SQIVND (reference sequence). After removal of 6 bases from V and 2 bases from J, the junction contained 7 bases not matched to a gene. CDR3 DNA: TGTGCCAGTAGGGAGGCGGGGGGAGACACAGATACGCAGTATTTT. Amino acid sequence: CASREAGGDTDTQYF.

The chain has TRBV5-4 and TRBJ1-1; 8 bases agree with TRBD1. V lost 5 bases, J lost 1 base, and 4 bases stayed unmatched. Per germline, CDR1 SGHNT and CDR2 YYREEE (reference sequence). The CDR3 runs 14 residues. CDR3 bases: TGTGCCAGCAGACCGGACAGGGAGAACACTGAAGCTTTCTTT. Translating it yields CASRPDRENTEAFF. The full variable domain, its missing parts supplied by reference TRBV5-4 and TRBJ1-1, is ETGVTQSPTHLIKTRGQQVTLRCSSQSGHNTVSWYQQALGQGPQFIFQYYREEENGRGNFPPRFSGLQFPNYSSELNVNALELDDSALYLCASRPDRENTEAFFGQGTRLTVV.

In this sample, this clone turned up a few times. The J gene is TRBJ2-5, the V gene TRBV4-1; tentative D call: TRBD1 (6 bases). Trimming removed 2 bases at V and 9 bases at J, with 16 bases between. CDR1 and CDR2 from the germline V gene are MGHRA and YSYEKL. CDR3 size: 14 residues. The CDR3 region has the DNA TGCGCCAGCAGCCAATTACAGGGTCCGGCGGCCCAGTACTTC. Protein product: CASSQLQGPAAQYF.

V is TRBV7-2 and J is TRBJ2-1, with 8 bases aligning to TRBD1. Germline CDR1 and CDR2: SGHTA and FQGNSA. The ends lost 4 bases at V and 5 bases at J; junction bases unmatched: 7. This CDR3 spans 15 amino acids. CDR3 protein: CASSSYSTGDNEQFF. In DNA form, the CDR3 reads TGTGCCAGCAGCTCTTACTCGACAGGGGACAATGAGCAGTTCTTC.

V and J are TRBV2 and TRBJ2-6; TRBD1 matches 7 bases. CDR1 is SNHLY and CDR2 is FYNNEI in the germline V gene. The CDR3 length is 14 residues. V was pared by 7 bases and J by 4 bases, with 4 bases of the junction left unmatched. CDR3 sequence: CASNDRAGANVLTF. The CDR3 coding sequence is TGTGCCAGCAATGACAGGGCAGGGGCCAACGTCCTGACTTTC.